This paragraph reports one T cell receptor beta chain. These data are taken from a study of blood T cell repertoires in COVID-19. TCRdb's table, derived via immunoSEQ multiplex PCR, lists solely in-frame clones and lacks some. Of hundreds of thousands of clones listed, almost 90% are singletons. The V and J ends lost 0 bases and 4 bases respectively, with 18 bases between them. The CDR3 length is 17 residues. Germline V lookup: CDR1 KGHSH, CDR2 LQKENI. Enrollees, about 18 to 95 years old, lived in 24 US areas. The V and J genes are TRBV18 and TRBJ1-2; the D is unclear. The sequence was collected from a man aged 25-45 years who had been exposed to COVID-19. Sequencing used PBMCs or T cells enriched from blood (not recorded which). The DNA of the CDR3 is TGTGCCAGCTCACCACCGGCTATGACCGGGATTCTCTATGGCTACACCTTC. It translates to CASSPPAMTGILYGYTF.